A single sample is the source of the 27 T cell receptor beta chains below, sequenced in a study of low-dose radiotherapy and immunotherapy resistance in tumors. TRAV- and TRBV-specific primers, spanning alpha and beta chains, primed first-strand cDNA. TCRs were put through roughly 20 PCR cycles of amplification with Phusion. A constant-region primer and the V-primer adapter served as the primer pair. MiXCR, applied by TCRdb to the reads, yields one record per CDR3 protein. Of about 17,000 distinct CDR3 sequences listed, approximately 70% are singletons. These receptors came from a human donor with advanced metastatic prostate, ovarian, gallbladder or colorectal cancer (not recorded which). This table probably holds off-target reads from a library built for another chain.

The V call is TRBV5-5, the J call TRBJ2-4, with D possibly TRBD1 on 6 matching bases. CDR3 length equals 15 residues. The V and J ends lost 4 bases and 5 bases respectively, with 16 bases between them. CDR1 and CDR2 (germline): SGHKS, YYEKEE (reference sequence). CDR3 DNA: TGTGCCAGCAGCCGTTTCGGGGACAATCAAAACATTCAGTACTTC. It translates to CASSRFGDNQNIQYF.

The gene calls are TRBV14 and TRBJ2-5; D unresolved. Trimming took 0 bases from V and 1 from J, leaving 0 bases between them. The length of the CDR3 is 12 residues. From germline, CDR1 is SGHDN and CDR2 FVKESK. The CDR3 sequence: CASSQDQETQYF. CDR3 coding DNA: TGTGCCAGCAGCCAAGACCAAGAGACCCAGTACTTC.

The gene calls are TRBV11-1 and TRBJ2-7; D not resolved. This CDR3 contains 12 residues. The V end lost 0 bases, the J end lost 3 bases, and 3 bases lay between the germline ends. CDR1 is SGHAT, CDR2 FQDESV, per germline (reference sequence). DNA for the CDR3: TGTGCCAGCAGCTTAGCTGACTACGAGCAGTACTTC. Residues: CASSLADYEQYF. The variable domain in full, completed from reference TRBV11-1 and TRBJ2-7, reads EAEVAQSPRYKITEKSQAVAFWCDPISGHATLYWYRQILGQGPELLVQFQDESVVDDSQLPKDRFSAERLKGVDSTLKIQPAELGDSAMYLCASSLADYEQYFGPGTRLTVT.

V gene TRBV20-1 combines with J gene TRBJ2-3; D is undetermined. Per germline, CDR1 DFQATT and CDR2 SNEGSKA (reference sequence). The V and J ends lost 0 bases and 6 bases respectively, with 13 bases between them. The CDR3 spans 14 residues. CDR3 DNA: TGCAGTGCTAGAGATCCCCGGGCTGTCGATACGCAGTATTTT. Its protein is CSARDPRAVDTQYF.

This clonotype rates as medium-sized. This sequence joins TRBV6-5 and TRBJ2-1, with 10 bases aligning to TRBD2. Trimming cost V 7 bases and J 7 bases; bases outside gene matches: 7. Germline values: CDR1 MNHEY, CDR2 SVGAGI. This CDR3 contains 14 residues. The CDR3 DNA reads TGTGCCAGCAAAAGGGTTAGCGGGAGGAATGAGCAGTTCTTC. It yields the protein CASKRVSGRNEQFF.

The rearrangement uses TRBV9 and TRBJ2-7, with TRBD2 matching over 13 bases. The CDR3 runs 18 residues. Germline assignment: CDR1 SGDLS and CDR2 YYNGEE. J was trimmed by 2 bases and V by 0 bases; bases with no gene match: 8. The CDR3, as DNA: TGTGCCAGCAGCGTAGGGGAACCGGGACTAGCGGGGCCCTACGAGCAGTACTTC. The encoded protein is CASSVGEPGLAGPYEQYF.

The chain uses TRBV30 and TRBJ2-7; unclear D gene. Trimming took off 2 bases at V and 3 bases at J, with 11 bases between the two ends. The CDR3 runs 13 residues. CDR1 is GTSNPN and CDR2 is SVGIG in the germline V gene (reference sequence). As DNA, the CDR3 is TGTGCCTGGAGTTTCGGGCCCGTCTACGAGCAGTACTTC. Translating gives CAWSFGPVYEQYF.

CDR3 amino acids: CASSYLRGAEQFF. In DNA, the CDR3 is TGTGCCAGCAGTTATCTGAGAGGAGCGGAGCAGTTCTTC. The V call is TRBV6-1, the J call TRBJ2-1; D uncertain. The V gene lost 5 bases and the J gene lost 10 bases, with 15 bases spanning the gap. The CDR3 has 13 residues. Germline loops: CDR1 MNHNS, CDR2 SASEGT.

The rearrangement uses TRBV30 and TRBJ2-7; D not certain. There are 14 residues in the CDR3. With 0 bases removed from V and 1 base from J, the gap between germline ends came to 10 bases. Germline V gene sequence: CDR1 GTSNPN, CDR2 SVGIG (reference sequence). DNA for the CDR3: TGTGCCTGGAGTGTCGTTGGCCGGTCCTACGAGCAGTACTTC. Residues: CAWSVVGRSYEQYF. The whole variable domain, remainder taken from reference TRBV30 and TRBJ2-7, is SQTIHQWPATLVQPVGSPLSLECTVEGTSNPNLYWYRQAAGRGLQLLFYSVGIGQISSEVPQNLSASRPQDRQFILSSKKLLLSDSGFYLCAWSVVGRSYEQYFGPGTRLTVT.

The chain recombines TRBV28 with TRBJ2-7; tentatively, D is TRBD1 (6 bases). From germline, CDR1 is MDHEN and CDR2 SYDVKM. V lost 6 bases and J lost 5, with 17 bases in between. CDR3 length: 14 residues. CDR3 sequence reads: CASSPGPQGNEQYF. The CDR3 nucleotides read TGTGCCAGCAGCCCCGGCCCGCAGGGGAACGAGCAGTACTTC.

V and J are TRBV10-1 and TRBJ2-5; 11 nucleotides line up with TRBD1. Germline trimming cut 4 bases from V and 5 bases from J; bases unmatched to any gene: 12. Germline lookup yields CDR1 WNHNN and CDR2 SYGVQD (reference sequence). The CDR3 sequence is 17 residues long. The CDR3 spells CASSGGQGAIISETQYF. CDR3 in DNA: TGCGCCAGCAGTGGTGGACAGGGGGCTATTATATCGGAGACCCAGTACTTC.

The rearrangement links TRBV7-2 to TRBJ2-5; D not resolved. There are 12 residues in the CDR3. With 4 bases removed from V and 5 bases from J, the gap between germline ends came to 8 bases. Per germline, CDR1 SGHTA and CDR2 FQGNSA. The CDR3 nucleotides are TGTGCCAGCAGCTCGACCAGGGAGACCCAGTACTTC. Its translation is CASSSTRETQYF.

A single count supports this clonotype. This chain links TRBV6-2 or TRBV6-3 with TRBJ2-7; 8 bases are a match to TRBD1. The J segment lost 3 bases and the V segment lost 5 bases, leaving 6 bases of the junction unmatched. CDR1 MNHEY and CDR2 SVGEGT come from the germline V gene. There are 14 residues in the CDR3. The CDR3 loop is CASSEHRGSYEQYF. In DNA form, the CDR3 reads TGTGCCAGCAGTGAACACAGGGGGAGCTACGAGCAGTACTTC.

This clonotype was seen once. This chain connects TRBV6-8 to TRBJ2-5; D is possibly TRBD1 (5 bases). The CDR3 runs to 11 residues. Looked up from germline, CDR1 is MNHGY and CDR2 is SAAAGT. V dropped 6 bases and J dropped 7 bases, with 9 bases sitting between them. In DNA form, the CDR3 reads TGTGCCAGCAGCACCCAGGGGACCCAGTACTTC. This encodes CASSTQGTQYF.

This clonotype was seen once. The genes are TRBV19 and TRBJ2-2; 12 bases map to TRBD2. The CDR3 has 16 residues. CDR1 and CDR2 from the germline V gene are LNHDA and SQIVND (reference sequence). With V trimmed by 7 bases and J by 4 bases, 7 bases remained unmatched. This CDR3 is CASNPSGRAVTGELFF. In DNA form, the CDR3 reads TGTGCCAGTAACCCTAGCGGGAGGGCGGTCACCGGGGAGCTGTTTTTT.

V is TRBV5-1 and J is TRBJ1-1, with D perhaps matching TRBD1 (5 bases). The CDR3 extends over 16 amino acids. Per the germline V gene, CDR1 is SGHRS and CDR2 is YFSETQ. V was trimmed by 3 bases and J by 1 base, leaving 16 bases between them. Here the CDR3 reads CASSSREGKGNTEAFF. DNA for the CDR3: TGCGCCAGCAGCTCCCGGGAGGGGAAGGGGAACACTGAAGCTTTCTTT.

V usage is TRBV5-6 and J usage is TRBJ2-2; no reliable D call. V was trimmed by 4 bases and J by 4 bases, leaving 8 bases between them. The length of the CDR3 is 13 residues. Looked up from germline, CDR1 is SGHDT and CDR2 is YYEEEE. CDR3 sequence: CASSTSFTGELFF. CDR3 coding DNA: TGTGCCAGCAGCACATCCTTCACCGGGGAGCTGTTTTTT.

This chain connects TRBV6-2 or TRBV6-3 to TRBJ2-1, with 7 bases identical to TRBD2. Germline V lookup: CDR1 MNHEY, CDR2 SVGEGT. V dropped 5 bases and J dropped 4; count of bases not matched to a gene: 5. The CDR3 sequence is 14 residues long. Written as DNA, the CDR3 is TGTGCCAGCAGTGCGCTAGCGGATTACAATGAGCAGTTCTTC. Translating gives CASSALADYNEQFF.

V is TRBV6-2 or TRBV6-3 and J is TRBJ1-4; D remains unclear. CDR1 and CDR2 (germline): MNHEY, SVGEGT. V was clipped by 9 bases and J by 7 bases, with 15 bases between them. The length of the CDR3 is 13 residues. The DNA of the CDR3 is TGTGCCAGGCCCTACCGCTTGGGTGAAAAACTGTTTTTT. This gives the protein CARPYRLGEKLFF.

This chain links TRBV6-1 with TRBJ2-3; D may be TRBD1 or TRBD2 (5 bases each). Trimming stripped 2 bases from V and 1 base from J, with 16 bases between. This CDR3 is 17 amino acids long. Germline CDR1 is MNHNS and CDR2 is SASEGT. The DNA for the CDR3 is TGTGCCAGCAGTGAATCGATGGGGGTTGTCGGCACAGATACGCAGTATTTT. This encodes CASSESMGVVGTDTQYF.

This chain uses TRBV7-9 with TRBJ2-4, with TRBD1 matching 8 bases. CDR1 is SEHNR, CDR2 FQNEAQ, per germline (reference sequence). The CDR3 is 17 amino acids. The J segment lost 1 base and the V segment lost 4 bases, leaving 9 bases of the junction unmatched. The DNA of the CDR3 is TGTGCCAGCAGCTCCTGGACAGGGCCTGGGGCCAAAAACATTCAGTACTTC. Its translation is CASSSWTGPGAKNIQYF.

This chain links TRBV4-1 with TRBJ1-1; D perhaps matches TRBD1 (6 bases). CDR1 is MGHRA, CDR2 YSYEKL, per germline. This CDR3 is 15 amino acids long. The ends were cut back, 1 base at V and 4 bases at J, with 13 bases in the middle. The CDR3 coding sequence is TGCGCCAGCAGCCAAGTGGATGGGGGCAGCACTGAAGCTTTCTTT. This codes for CASSQVDGGSTEAFF.

The chain couples TRBV4-3 to TRBJ2-1; D possibly corresponds to TRBD2 (6 bases). The V gene lost 0 bases and the J gene lost 3 bases, with 15 bases spanning the gap. The germline V gene has CDR1 LGHNA and CDR2 YSLEER. The CDR3 covers 17 residues. CDR3 DNA sequence: TGCGCCAGCAGCCAAGATCTCCCTAGCGCAAGCTACAATGAGCAGTTCTTC. It encodes CASSQDLPSASYNEQFF.

This chain links TRBV6-1 with TRBJ2-5, with D possibly matching TRBD2 (6 bases). The V end was cut by 5 bases, the J end by 1 base, with 8 bases between. Germline CDR1 and CDR2: MNHNS and SASEGT. The CDR3 runs to 13 residues. CDR3 nucleotide sequence: TGTGCCAGCAGTTTGGGACTCCAAGAGACCCAGTACTTC. Its protein is CASSLGLQETQYF.

This chain connects TRBV29-1 to TRBJ2-1, with TRBD2 matching over 12 bases. CDR3 length: 15 residues. With 4 bases clipped from V and 6 bases from J, the junction kept 7 bases outside the gene matches. Germline V lookup: CDR1 SQVTM, CDR2 ANQGSEA. The DNA of the CDR3 is TGCAGCGTTGCCCCGGGACTAGCGGGCATCAATGAGCAGTTCTTC. This sequence encodes CSVAPGLAGINEQFF.

V usage is TRBV7-2 and J usage is TRBJ1-2; no clear D. The V end lost 5 bases, the J end lost 2 bases, and 3 bases lay between the germline ends. The CDR3 has 11 residues. Germline assignment: CDR1 SGHTA and CDR2 FQGNSA. Here the CDR3 reads CASSQNYGYTF. CDR3 in DNA: TGTGCCAGCAGCCAAAACTATGGCTACACCTTC.

The CDR3 DNA reads TGTGCCAGCAGCCAACTTCAGAACGCTGGAAACACCATATATTTT. Its protein is CASSQLQNAGNTIYF. The chain links TRBV14 to TRBJ1-3; D remains unclear. CDR1 is SGHDN, CDR2 FVKESK, per germline. This CDR3 spans 15 amino acids. Trimming removed 2 bases from V and 2 bases from J, with 10 bases in between.